This T cell receptor beta chain emerged from a study of T-cell memory formation after mild COVID-19. TCRdb reanalysed the 5' RACE reads using MiXCR and keeps one entry per CDR3 protein. Here the sample spans approximately 100,000 distinct CDR3 sequences, over 10% being singletons. This clonotype has a handful of counts. The source of this sequence is an adult woman who had mild COVID-19 (a few samples of this study predate the infection). Cell type and time point are not known. Sequencing input: PBMCs or a T cell subset sorted from them (not recorded which).

CDR3: CATSDHRQGYYGYTF. As DNA, the CDR3 is TGTGCCACCAGTGACCATAGACAGGGATACTATGGCTACACCTTC. The gene calls are TRBV24-1 and TRBJ1-2, with 7 nucleotides matching TRBD1. CDR3 length equals 15 residues. CDR1 and CDR2 from the germline V gene are KGHDR and SFDVKD. The junction had 7 bases not matched to a gene; V was cut back by 4 bases and J by 3 bases.